These T cell receptor beta chains were read from a single sample in a study of CD8 T cells in ankylosing spondylitis. Using its own MiXCR run on the 5' RACE reads, TCRdb lists one record per CDR3 protein. The data hold 250,000 to 400,000 distinct CDR3 sequences, with 11% observed a single time. The sample taken for sequencing was blood, either unsorted or a sorted T cell fraction (not recorded which). These receptors were taken from a female donor with ankylosing spondylitis or in good health (not recorded which). CDR3s include the opening cysteine and the closing phenylalanine or tryptophan. D genes are given only for firm matches. The size field is filled for only some rows; it gives once, few, many or a size class.

clone_size	d_call	v_call	j_call	cdr3_nt	cdr3_aa
many	NA	TRBV7-9	TRBJ1-1	TGTGCCAGCAGTGGGGGGGGCATGAACACTGAAGCTTTCTTT	CASSGGGMNTEAFF
few	TRBD2	TRBV28	TRBJ2-7	TGTGCCAGCACCCGCAGCGGGAGGGCCGTTTACGAGCAGTACTTC	CASTRSGRAVYEQYF
many	NA	TRBV6-5	TRBJ1-1	TGTGCCAGCAGTTACCAGGACATCAGGGATCCTGAAGCTTTCTTT	CASSYQDIRDPEAFF
many	NA	TRBV20-1	TRBJ2-3	TGCAGTTCGGAAGGGGGGACAGATACGCAGTATTTT	CSSEGGTDTQYF
NA	NA	TRBV4-2	TRBJ1-5	TGTGCCAGCAGCCAAGATGAGGGGAGTCAGCCCCAGCATTTT	CASSQDEGSQPQHF
NA	NA	TRBV5-1	TRBJ2-6	TGCGCCAGCAGCTTGGCAGGGACCTCTGGGGCCAACGTCCTGACTTTC	CASSLAGTSGANVLTF
many	TRBD1	TRBV5-1	TRBJ1-1	TGCGCCAGCAGGACGGGACAGCCGAACACTGAAGCTTTCTTT	CASRTGQPNTEAFF
few	NA	TRBV5-5	TRBJ2-2	TGTGCCAGCAAACCGGGACCCCGCGGCACCGGGGAGCTGTTTTTT	CASKPGPRGTGELFF
many	TRBD1	TRBV10-1	TRBJ2-5	TGCGCCAGCAGTGACCGGGACAGGGGGCTTGTGGAGACCCAGTACTTC	CASSDRDRGLVETQYF
many	NA	TRBV25-1	TRBJ1-6	TGTGCCAGCAGGATCAATAATTCACCCCTCCACTTT	CASRINNSPLHF
many	NA	TRBV5-1	TRBJ1-1	TGCGCCAGCAAGAAGTCAGCCGGTGAAGCTTTCTTT	CASKKSAGEAFF
few	NA	TRBV18	TRBJ1-6	TGTGCCAGCTCACGAGAGTATGCTAATTCACCCCTCCACTTT	CASSREYANSPLHF
many	NA	TRBV6-4	TRBJ1-2	TGTGCCAGCAGTGATAGACGGACAAGTCCGTGGGAAGGCTACACCTTC	CASSDRRTSPWEGYTF
few	NA	TRBV27	TRBJ2-7	TGTGCCAGCAGGGACAGATGGGTAGGGGAGCAGTACTTC	CASRDRWVGEQYF
many	TRBD1	TRBV5-1	TRBJ2-7	TGCGCCAGCAGCTTATCTACAGGGGGTCGGAGCTACGAGCAGTACTTC	CASSLSTGGRSYEQYF
many	NA	TRBV7-8	TRBJ2-5	TGTGCCAGCAGCTTAGCTACAGGGTGGACCCAGTACTTC	CASSLATGWTQYF
NA	NA	TRBV7-2	TRBJ2-7	TGTGCCAGCAGCTTACAGGGTCGGCACCTCTACGAGCAGTACTTC	CASSLQGRHLYEQYF
many	NA	TRBV5-1	TRBJ2-2	TGCGCCAGCAGCCAACATGGCCCGATGGCGGTCGACACCGGGGAGCTGTTTTTT	CASSQHGPMAVDTGELFF
many	NA	TRBV5-6	TRBJ1-3	TGTGCCAGCAGCTGGGGAGGGAACTCTGGAAACACCATATATTTT	CASSWGGNSGNTIYF
few	NA	TRBV27	TRBJ2-7	TGTGCCAGCAGTTTGACATGGATATCCTACGAGCAGTACTTC	CASSLTWISYEQYF
many	NA	TRBV7-6	TRBJ2-1	TGTGCCAGCAGCTTGGGGGACAATGAGCAGTTCTTC	CASSLGDNEQFF
few	NA	TRBV7-3	TRBJ1-2	TGTGCCAGCAGCTTCGAGCCCGGGAATGCCTATGGCTACACCTTC	CASSFEPGNAYGYTF